These T cell receptor beta chains were read from a single sample in a study of T cell repertoires in cytomegalovirus infection. TCRdb processed the reads anew with MiXCR; each CDR3 protein has one entry. The data contain about 240,000 distinct CDR3 sequences, 6% to 8% of them singletons. The sequenced sample consisted of PBMCs. All receptors derive from a human donor in good health (CMV status not recorded). Some clones in this sample may be carry-over from other donors' samples. CDR3s include the opening cysteine and the closing phenylalanine or tryptophan. D genes are given only for firm matches. The size of a clone is reported for some rows only, either as once, few or many, or as a class for expanded clones.

J gene | CDR3 length | V gene | D gene | clone size | CDR3 protein | CDR3 DNA
TRBJ2-6 | 16 | TRBV28 | . | many | CATTMMGALGANVLTF | TGTGCCACCACGATGATGGGGGCTCTCGGGGCCAACGTCCTGACTTTC
TRBJ2-7 | 14 | TRBV6-2/TRBV6-3 | . | many | CASTEIGYSYEQYF | TGTGCCAGCACCGAAATAGGGTACTCCTACGAGCAGTACTTC
TRBJ2-1 | 14 | TRBV7-2 | . | many | CASSLEGVWNEQFF | TGTGCCAGCAGCTTAGAAGGGGTCTGGAATGAGCAGTTCTTC
TRBJ1-1 | 14 | TRBV7-9 | . | many | CASSLRQMNTEAFF | TGTGCCAGCAGCTTACGTCAGATGAACACTGAAGCTTTCTTT
TRBJ2-4 | 16 | TRBV7-2 | TRBD2 | many | CASSLGVAGVGNIQYF | TGTGCCAGCAGCTTAGGGGTAGCGGGGGTCGGAAACATTCAGTACTTC
TRBJ2-5 | 14 | TRBV6-2/TRBV6-3 | . | many | CASSRRTLEETQYF | TGTGCCAGCAGCCGTAGGACCCTGGAAGAGACCCAGTACTTC
TRBJ2-3 | 15 | TRBV7-2 | TRBD2 | . | CASSFESGEGDTQYF | TGTGCCAGCAGCTTTGAAAGCGGGGAAGGGGATACGCAGTATTTT
TRBJ1-6 | 15 | TRBV6-6 | . | many | CASSWLSFGTSPLHF | TGTGCCAGCAGCTGGCTGAGCTTTGGGACCTCACCCCTCCACTTT
TRBJ2-7 | 14 | TRBV20-1 | . | many | CSAYITYRDYEQYF | TGCAGTGCCTATATTACCTACAGGGACTACGAGCAGTACTTC
TRBJ2-7 | 15 | TRBV7-6 | TRBD1 | many | CASSFGTGDFYEQYF | TGTGCCAGCAGCTTCGGGACAGGGGATTTTTACGAGCAGTACTTC
TRBJ2-1 | 17 | TRBV4-3 | TRBD2 | many | CASSPGLAGTYYNEQFF | TGCGCCAGCAGCCCGGGACTAGCGGGGACTTACTACAATGAGCAGTTCTTC
TRBJ2-1 | 16 | TRBV29-1 | . | few | CSVEVGTGSSYNEQFF | TGCAGCGTTGAAGTTGGGACTGGGAGCTCCTACAATGAGCAGTTCTTC
TRBJ1-1 | 14 | TRBV7-2 | . | many | CASSLSGGKFEAFF | TGTGCCAGCAGCCTATCCGGGGGGAAGTTTGAAGCTTTCTTT
TRBJ2-3 | 14 | TRBV20-1 | . | many | CSARGHPSTDTQYF | TGCAGTGCTAGGGGACACCCTAGCACAGATACGCAGTATTTT
TRBJ1-2 | 13 | TRBV19 | . | many | CASSRDNDYGYTF | TGTGCCAGTAGCCGGGACAATGACTATGGCTACACCTTC
TRBJ1-5 | 15 | TRBV10-2 | . | many | CASSESPNSNQPQHF | TGCGCCAGCAGTGAGTCTCCTAATAGCAATCAGCCCCAGCATTTT
TRBJ2-6 | 17 | TRBV30 | TRBD1 | . | CAWSVDRGLAGANVLTF | TGTGCCTGGAGTGTAGATAGGGGGCTGGCTGGGGCCAACGTCCTGACTTTC
TRBJ2-3 | 19 | TRBV20-1 | TRBD2 | many | CSARDPLGLAGVGADTQYF | TGCAGTGCTAGAGACCCTCTCGGACTAGCGGGGGTTGGTGCAGATACGCAGTATTTT
TRBJ2-7 | 13 | TRBV12-3/TRBV12-4 | TRBD1 | many | CASSQTGSREQYF | TGTGCCAGCAGTCAGACAGGGTCGAGAGAGCAGTACTTC
TRBJ1-3 | 13 | TRBV7-2 | . | many | CASSLARGNTIYF | TGTGCCAGCAGCTTAGCCAGGGGAAACACCATATATTTT
TRBJ1-1 | 16 | TRBV6-2/TRBV6-3 | TRBD1 | many | CASSLLTGTDDAEAFF | TGTGCCAGCAGCCTATTAACCGGGACAGATGACGCTGAAGCTTTCTTT
TRBJ2-3 | 14 | TRBV12-3/TRBV12-4 | . | many | CASSSRTSTDTQYF | TGTGCCAGCAGTTCCCGGACTAGCACAGATACGCAGTATTTT
TRBJ1-4 | 18 | TRBV7-9 | . | . | CASSQTPIGTATNEKLFF | TGTGCCAGCAGCCAAACCCCGATAGGGACGGCAACTAATGAAAAACTGTTTTTT
TRBJ2-7 | 17 | TRBV7-2 | TRBD1 | many | CASSQMGLGTGEYEQYF | TGTGCCAGCAGCCAAATGGGTCTCGGGACAGGGGAATACGAGCAGTACTTC
TRBJ2-3 | 14 | TRBV7-6 | . | many | CASSPEGGTDTQYF | TGTGCCAGCAGCCCCGAGGGAGGAACAGATACGCAGTATTTT
TRBJ2-7 | 17 | TRBV6-2/TRBV6-3 | TRBD2 | many | CASSPSRLAGPSYEQYF | TGTGCCAGCAGTCCATCAAGACTAGCGGGGCCCTCCTACGAGCAGTACTTC
TRBJ2-1 | 16 | TRBV9 | . | many | CASSVDVHSSYNEQFF | TGTGCCAGCAGCGTAGATGTGCATAGCTCCTACAATGAGCAGTTCTTC
TRBJ1-2 | 13 | TRBV20-1 | . | many | CSAPSGATVGYTF | TGCAGTGCTCCCTCGGGGGCGACGGTTGGCTACACCTTC
TRBJ1-5 | 13 | TRBV30 | . | . | CAWSVQRNQPQHF | TGTGCCTGGAGTGTACAGCGCAATCAGCCCCAGCATTTT
TRBJ2-2 | 15 | TRBV7-6 | TRBD2 | many | CASRVAGTNTGELFF | TGTGCCAGCAGGGTAGCGGGGACGAACACCGGGGAGCTGTTTTTT
TRBJ1-4 | 15 | TRBV12-3/TRBV12-4 | TRBD1 | many | CASSKGGRVSEKLFF | TGTGCCAGCAGTAAAGGGGGCAGGGTCTCCGAAAAACTGTTTTTT
TRBJ2-3 | 14 | TRBV11-2 | TRBD2 | many | CASIRRGGSDTQYF | TGTGCCAGCATTCGGCGGGGGGGGTCAGATACGCAGTATTTT
TRBJ2-7 | 14 | TRBV20-1 | . | . | CSAKNTGAFYEQYF | TGCAGTGCTAAGAACACTGGGGCCTTCTACGAGCAGTACTTC
TRBJ2-1 | 12 | TRBV29-1 | . | many | CSVEVQPSEQFF | TGCAGCGTTGAAGTTCAACCCAGTGAGCAGTTCTTC
TRBJ1-3 | 13 | TRBV7-2 | . | many | CASSFLSGNTIYF | TGTGCCAGCAGCTTTTTGTCTGGAAACACCATATATTTT
TRBJ2-1 | 16 | TRBV7-2 | . | many | CASSPGGGAIYNEQFF | TGTGCCAGCAGCCCCGGCGGAGGGGCAATCTACAATGAGCAGTTCTTC